This T cell receptor (beta chain) was profiled in a study of technical replicates of blood from a few donors. Here immunoSEQ multiplex PCR was the method, and the copy in TCRdb shows in-frame clones only, minus some. The repertoire holds tens of thousands of clones, with 91% as singletons. Trimming cost V 6 bases and J 1 base, with 11 bases left between them. The germline V gene has CDR1 SGHDT and CDR2 YYEEEE. This CDR3 has 14 residues. The sample was PBMCs. The source of this sequence is a human donor in good health. Some clones in this sample may be carry-over from other donors' samples. The chain is built from TRBV5-6 and TRBJ2-4; D is perhaps TRBD2 (5 bases). The CDR3 protein is CASTRTGAKNIQYF. DNA of the CDR3: TGTGCCAGCACCCGCACGGGGGCCAAAAACATTCAGTACTTC. Variable domain in full (rest from reference TRBV5-6 and TRBJ2-4): DAGVTQSPTHLIKTRGQQVTLRCSPKSGHDTVSWYQQALGQGPQFIFQYYEEEERQRGNFPDRFSGHQFPNYSSELNVNALLLGDSALYLCASTRTGAKNIQYFGAGTRLSVL.